The 2 T cell receptor beta chains given below trace back to one sample, sequenced in a study of cytomegalovirus exposure and HLA in healthy donors. The primer mix had 60 Vbeta and 13 Jbeta primers. Some clones are missing from TCRdb's copy, which holds only in-frame ones; the method was immunoSEQ multiplex PCR. The sample consists of 73,000 or so clones, 65% to 75% of them appearing once. The sample comprised PBMCs. These receptors all come from a woman in her 40s in good health and CMV-seropositive.

The V gene is TRBV7-8, the J gene TRBJ2-7; 13 nucleotides line up with TRBD2. Germline CDR1 is SGHVS and CDR2 is FQNEAQ. The CDR3 spans 15 residues. J gave up 2 bases and V 5 bases, and 3 bases lay outside the gene matches. CDR3 DNA: TGTGCCAGCAGCCCGGGGACTAGCGGGGCCTACGAGCAGTACTTC. Its translation is CASSPGTSGAYEQYF.

This clone has only a few counts. The chain couples TRBV6-5 to TRBJ2-2, with TRBD1 matching 8 bases. The CDR3 sequence is 14 residues long. Germline-derived CDR1 and CDR2 are MNHEY and SVGAGI. J lost 6 bases, V lost 6 bases, and 6 bases had no gene match. For the CDR3, the DNA is TGTGCCAGCAGGGACAGGGTGATTCCCGGGGAGCTGTTTTTT. It translates to CASRDRVIPGELFF.